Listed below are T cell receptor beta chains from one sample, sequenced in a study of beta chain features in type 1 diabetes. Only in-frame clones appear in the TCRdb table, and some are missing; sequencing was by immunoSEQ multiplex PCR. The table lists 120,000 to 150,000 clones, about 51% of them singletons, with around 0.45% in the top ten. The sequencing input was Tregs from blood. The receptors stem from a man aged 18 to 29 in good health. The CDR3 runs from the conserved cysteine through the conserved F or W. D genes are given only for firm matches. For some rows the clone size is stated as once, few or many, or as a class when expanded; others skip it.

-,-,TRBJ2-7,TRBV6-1,CASSEALPGHEQYF,TGTGCCAGCAGTGAAGCGCTTCCAGGGCACGAGCAGTACTTC
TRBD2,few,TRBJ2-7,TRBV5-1,CASSSQLAGVDYEQYF,TGCGCCAGCAGCTCCCAACTAGCGGGAGTTGACTACGAGCAGTACTTC
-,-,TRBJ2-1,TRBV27,CASSPPPGLRNEQFF,TGTGCCAGCAGTCCCCCGCCGGGACTGCGCAATGAGCAGTTCTTC
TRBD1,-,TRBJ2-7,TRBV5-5,CASSSYSGQAYEQYF,TGTGCCAGCAGTTCCTACAGCGGACAGGCCTACGAGCAGTACTTC
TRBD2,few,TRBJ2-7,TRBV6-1,CASEGTSGSYEQYF,TGTGCCAGCGAAGGGACTAGCGGCTCCTACGAGCAGTACTTC
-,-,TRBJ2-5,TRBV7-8,CASSLVFTGGETQYF,TGTGCCAGCAGCTTAGTTTTTACTGGAGGCGAGACCCAGTACTTC
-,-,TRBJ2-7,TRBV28,CASMGGSGAYEQYF,TGTGCCAGCATGGGGGGAAGTGGGGCTTACGAGCAGTACTTC
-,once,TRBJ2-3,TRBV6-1,CASSSSTDTQYF,TGTGCCAGCAGTTCTAGCACAGATACGCAGTATTTT
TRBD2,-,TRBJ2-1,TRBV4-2,CASSQDRKLAGNNEQFF,TGTGCCAGCAGCCAAGATCGAAAACTAGCGGGGAACAATGAGCAGTTCTTC
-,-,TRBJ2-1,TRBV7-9,CASSQGWEHSNEQFF,TGTGCCAGCAGCCAGGGGTGGGAGCATTCCAATGAGCAGTTCTTC